This paragraph covers one TCR beta chain sequence. Its target is unknown. CDR1 is SGDLS and CDR2 is YYNGEE in the germline V gene. The CDR3 sequence is 12 residues long. Trimming removed 6 bases from V and 3 bases from J, with 7 bases in between. After extraction with the RNeasy kit, about 0.45 to 1 ug of the RNA was reverse transcribed using random hexamers. Amplification of TCR beta CDR3 across 54 Vbeta and 13 Jbeta was performed with immunoSEQ multiplex PCR. A single record per CDR3 protein comes from TCRdb applying MiXCR to the immunoSEQ multiplex PCR reads. The sample yields about 150,000 distinct CDR3 sequences, around 95% seen once. From blood CD8+ and CD4+ T cells, the TCR beta chain was sequenced. These data come from a study of CD8 T cells in Susac syndrome. Notes on the study in general: As the study acknowledged, the number of individuals who were part of its TCR sequencing and HLA analysis was relatively small.

Sequencing input: CD8+ T cells from PBMCs. This chain uses TRBV9 with TRBJ2-1; D call uncertain. This receptor was obtained from a human donor with multiple sclerosis. In nucleotides, the CDR3 is TGTGCCAGCAACCCTGGCTACAATGAGCAGTTCTTC. Protein product: CASNPGYNEQFF.